This T cell receptor beta chain was retrieved from a study of blood T cell repertoires in COVID-19 (dated by TCRdb to the early 2020s). For the study in its entirety: Collaborator samples came from the United States, Italy and Spain and covered acute and convalescent phases of COVID-19. Nearly every sample came with metadata listing a de-identified subject ID, COVID-19 status, age in years and sex. HLA class I and class II types, where available, came from metadata supplied by the sample provider rather than from assay-based typing. The material from the prospective study consisted of cDNA or gDNA derived from T cells, B-cell-depleted T cells, or PBMCs. Subjects who had been exposed to COVID-19, were actively infected with it, or had recovered from it provided the deeply sampled blood TCRbeta repertoires that made up the dataset. The repertoires were released in a freely available public database intended as a resource for research on the immune response to SARS-CoV-2. Samples were obtained from the ongoing ImmuneRACE study (first 160 participants) and from 1,254 subjects provided by 6 global collaborators.

The immunoSEQ Assay, a bias-controlled multiplex PCR, was used to amplify TCRbeta CDR3 regions from genomic DNA. As for the authors' bioinformatics: The number of nucleated cells in each sample was estimated by amplification of reference gene primers within the assay. To quantify the absolute abundance of each unique TCRbeta CDR3 rearrangement, sequence reads were collapsed and filtered. For each sample, productive Simpson clonality was calculated by taking the square root of Simpson's diversity index across productive rearrangements. Sourced from immuneACCESS, this table was stored by TCRdb with only in-frame sequences that have V and J called. A share of the clones is absent; for the studies checked, an unresolved V gene accounts for under half, and the remainder has no known explanation. Clone size and V and J calls were adopted from that table, with D and trimming inferred from the DNA. The sample data list about 240,000 clones, and 87% of these were observed just once. The ten largest clonotypes hold just over 7% of the sample.

Paper-wide results and their limitations: Clinical and demographic metadata were provided uncurated, with the amount varying by source and participant.

V gives up 4 bases and J gives up 8 bases, and the segment between their germline ends measures 9 bases. Taken from cysteine to phenylalanine, the CDR3 has 12 residues. CDR3 DNA is the only sequence kept; it has 36 bases, read in frame from the first base. In the germline V gene (reference sequence), CDR1 corresponds to SEHNR and CDR2 to FQNEAQ. With regard to this clone: Its target antigen remains unknown. There are no base qualities to consult, and no much larger clone falls within one base.

Another Seattle source contributed samples from volunteer blood donors who had recovered from COVID-19. Collaborating institutions collected whole blood in K2EDTA tubes following their own protocols. Collaborator samples were shipped for TCRbeta analysis as frozen whole blood, isolated PBMCs, or DNA extracted from either sample type. The chain is encoded by TRBV7-9 joined to TRBJ2-1, with the D gene not clear enough to name. This receptor was taken from a man between 60 and 70 years old who had recovered from COVID-19. What was sequenced was peripheral blood. The CDR3 region has the sequence CASSSYVDEQFF. The bases read TGTGCCAGCAGCTCCTATGTGGATGAGCAGTTCTTC.